These 18 T cell receptor beta chains originate from one sample sequenced in a study of T cells in Graves' hyperthyroidism and ophthalmopathy. Amplified TCR beta CDR3 regions derived from RNA transcripts. HTBI primers were employed in a first-round RT-PCR of the TCR CDR3. One entry per CDR3 protein results from TCRdb running MiXCR on the multiplex PCR reads. This table has roughly 570,000 distinct CDR3 sequences, about a sixth appearing once. Sequencing was carried out using blood. The receptors stem from a woman aged 25 to 45 with Graves' hyperthyroidism.

The J gene is TRBJ2-4, the V gene TRBV5-1, with a tentative D call TRBD1 (6 bases). This CDR3 region has 17 residues. Deletions cut 0 bases from V and 2 bases from J, with 15 bases between. Germline-derived CDR1 and CDR2 are SGHRS and YFSETQ. The CDR3 here is CASSLGILQGPKNIQYF. The CDR3 nucleotides read TGCGCCAGCAGCTTGGGAATTCTACAGGGTCCCAAAAACATTCAGTACTTC.

This clonotype was found many times. This chain uses TRBV27 with TRBJ1-2; D perhaps matches TRBD1 (5 bases). Trimming took 0 bases from V and 5 from J, leaving 19 bases between them. This CDR3 comprises 17 residues. Per germline, CDR1 MNHEY and CDR2 SMNVEV (reference sequence). The CDR3 nucleotides read TGTGCCAGCAGTTTATCCCCGGGACGAGGGCGTGGGTATGGCTACACCTTC. This codes for CASSLSPGRGRGYGYTF.

Note on this clonotype: This may be a read error, as it is one base from a much larger clone. The chain carries TRBV6-9 and TRBJ2-3, with 7 bases lining up with TRBD2. The CDR3 runs 14 residues. V lost 3 bases, J lost 5 bases, and 5 bases stayed unmatched. The germline gives CDR1 MNHGY, CDR2 SVAAGI. The CDR3 spells CASSYDGGVDTQYF. The CDR3 DNA reads TGTGCCAGCAGTTACGATGGGGGGGTAGATACGCAGTATTTT.

This clonotype occurred a few times. This chain connects TRBV6-2 or TRBV6-3 to TRBJ1-1; D remains unclear. Per the germline V gene, CDR1 is MNHEY and CDR2 is SVGEGT. The CDR3 loop spans 13 amino acids. The V end was cut by 4 bases, the J end by 4 bases, with 10 bases between. The CDR3 spells CASSLESSTEAFF. CDR3 DNA: TGTGCCAGCAGTTTAGAGAGCTCCACTGAAGCTTTCTTT.

In its sample, this clonotype was seen many times. The genes are TRBV7-2 and TRBJ2-4; a weak D match, TRBD2 (6 bases). Germline V CDR1 and CDR2: SGHTA, FQGNSA. The V and J ends lost 7 bases and 0 bases respectively, with 19 bases between them. The CDR3 sequence is 17 residues long. The CDR3 nucleotides are TGTGCCAGCATCGAAGGCGGGCTAGCGATAGCCAAAAACATTCAGTACTTC. It is translated as CASIEGGLAIAKNIQYF.

This clonotype appeared many times. This chain connects TRBV7-8 to TRBJ2-1; D possibly corresponds to TRBD2 (5 bases). The V gene's germline CDR1 is SGHVS and CDR2 FQNEAQ. The CDR3 is 14 residues long. Trimming removed 2 bases at V and 8 bases at J, with 13 bases between. For the CDR3, the DNA is TGTGCCAGCAGCTTAAACCTTCAGAGGGATGAGCAGTTCTTC. Amino acids: CASSLNLQRDEQFF.

This clonotype has just a few counts. The chain is built from TRBV5-5 and TRBJ1-4, with D maybe TRBD1 (6 bases). Trimming stripped 2 bases from V and 2 bases from J, with 16 bases between. Per the germline V gene, CDR1 is SGHKS and CDR2 is YYEKEE (reference sequence). The CDR3 is 17 amino acids. The CDR3 here is CASSFPGGAWTNEKLFF. For the CDR3, the DNA is TGTGCCAGCAGCTTTCCTGGGGGCGCGTGGACTAATGAAAAACTGTTTTTT.

This clonotype was recorded many times. This chain uses TRBV30 with TRBJ1-1; the D is unclear. CDR3 size: 12 residues. CDR1 and CDR2 from the germline V gene are GTSNPN and SVGIG (reference sequence). Trimming pared 3 bases from V and 1 base from J, leaving 6 bases between. The chain's CDR3 is CAWRHRNTEAFF. CDR3 DNA sequence: TGTGCCTGGAGGCACAGGAACACTGAAGCTTTCTTT.

V gene TRBV20-1 combines with J gene TRBJ2-1; 7 positions agree with TRBD2. Trimming removed 7 bases from V and 9 bases from J; junction bases left unmatched: 9. This CDR3 is 12 amino acids long. Germline V gene sequence: CDR1 DFQATT, CDR2 SNEGSKA (reference sequence). Here the CDR3 DNA reads TGCAGTGTTGCATTGGGGGGGGTTGAGCAGTTCTTC. The encoded protein is CSVALGGVEQFF.

Ten or more counts support this clonotype. The J gene is TRBJ2-7, the V gene TRBV20-1, with D maybe TRBD2 (6 bases). The CDR3 covers 13 residues. Germline CDR1 DFQATT, CDR2 SNEGSKA (reference sequence). V lost 8 bases to trimming and J lost 0 bases, with 14 bases between them. CDR3 DNA sequence: TGCAGTAAATTCGGGGGAATCTCCTACGAGCAGTACTTC. The encoded protein is CSKFGGISYEQYF.

This clonotype was detected a few times. The chain recombines TRBV5-1 with TRBJ1-1; 8 positions agree with TRBD1. The junction had 8 bases not matched to a gene; V was cut back by 4 bases and J by 6 bases. Germline V gives CDR1 SGHRS, CDR2 YFSETQ. The length of the CDR3 is 14 residues. The CDR3 spells CASSTGQGPAEAFF. The CDR3 DNA follows: TGCGCCAGCAGCACAGGACAGGGCCCGGCTGAAGCTTTCTTT.

This clonotype showed up many times. This chain uses TRBV18 with TRBJ2-1; possibly TRBD1 for D (5 bases). The CDR3 has 16 amino acids. Deletions cut 4 bases from V and 8 bases from J, with 21 bases between. Germline V gives CDR1 KGHSH, CDR2 LQKENI. This CDR3 reads CASSLARQSFRDEQFF. CDR3 DNA: TGTGCCAGCTCACTGGCGAGACAGTCCTTTCGGGATGAGCAGTTCTTC.

This clonotype was observed at least ten times. The chain is built from TRBV5-5 and TRBJ1-1; D is unresolved. The V and J ends lost 0 bases and 3 bases respectively, with 6 bases between them. From germline, CDR1 is SGHKS and CDR2 YYEKEE (reference sequence). CDR3 length: 13 amino acids. CDR3 nucleotide sequence: TGTGCCAGCAGCTTGGGTGCCCACACTGAAGCTTTCTTT. Protein: CASSLGAHTEAFF.

The table lists this clonotype with many counts. The chain couples TRBV19 to TRBJ2-3; 8 nucleotides agree with TRBD1. The germline V gene has CDR1 LNHDA and CDR2 SQIVND (reference sequence). The J segment lost 1 base and the V segment lost 5 bases, leaving 8 bases of the junction unmatched. This CDR3 region has 16 residues. The CDR3 protein is CASSARQGIGTDTQYF. CDR3 sequence (DNA): TGTGCCAGTAGTGCCAGACAGGGGATAGGCACAGATACGCAGTATTTT.

This clonotype was recorded at least ten times. The gene calls are TRBV6-1 and TRBJ1-3, with a possible D match to TRBD1 (5 bases). Trimming pared 6 bases from V and 4 bases from J, leaving 7 bases between. This CDR3 has 12 residues. Germline V gives CDR1 MNHNS, CDR2 SASEGT. CDR3 protein: CASRDKGNTIYF. The CDR3 DNA is TGTGCCAGCAGGGACAAGGGAAACACCATATATTTT.

Regarding this clonotype: A single base separates this from a much larger clone, so it may be a read error. V usage is TRBV28 and J usage is TRBJ2-2; TRBD1 matches at 8 bases. Germline V gives CDR1 MDHEN, CDR2 SYDVKM. This CDR3 region has 17 residues. CDR3 DNA sequence: TGTGCCAGCAGTTTAGGCCTGACAGGGGTGGGCACCGGGGGGCTGTTTTTT. Protein: CASSLGLTGVGTGGLFF.

Ten or more counts support this clonotype. V gene TRBV30 combines with J gene TRBJ1-2; D unclear. Germline V CDR1 and CDR2: GTSNPN, SVGIG (reference sequence). This CDR3 has 10 residues. V lost 4 bases and J lost 8, with 8 bases in between. The CDR3 DNA follows: TGTGCCTGGAAGCACGGGGGCTACACCTTC. Protein product: CAWKHGGYTF.

Regarding this clonotype: A single base separates this from a much larger clone, so it may be a read error. The rearrangement uses TRBV5-1 and TRBJ2-7; a weak D match, TRBD1 (5 bases). V was cut by 0 bases and J by 3 bases, with 10 bases left in between. The germline CDR1 and CDR2 sequences are SGHRS and YFSETQ. CDR3 size: 14 residues. The CDR3 DNA reads TGCGCCAGCAGCTTGGTCAAGGGGAACTACGAGCAGTACTTC. It specifies CASSLVKGNYEQYF.